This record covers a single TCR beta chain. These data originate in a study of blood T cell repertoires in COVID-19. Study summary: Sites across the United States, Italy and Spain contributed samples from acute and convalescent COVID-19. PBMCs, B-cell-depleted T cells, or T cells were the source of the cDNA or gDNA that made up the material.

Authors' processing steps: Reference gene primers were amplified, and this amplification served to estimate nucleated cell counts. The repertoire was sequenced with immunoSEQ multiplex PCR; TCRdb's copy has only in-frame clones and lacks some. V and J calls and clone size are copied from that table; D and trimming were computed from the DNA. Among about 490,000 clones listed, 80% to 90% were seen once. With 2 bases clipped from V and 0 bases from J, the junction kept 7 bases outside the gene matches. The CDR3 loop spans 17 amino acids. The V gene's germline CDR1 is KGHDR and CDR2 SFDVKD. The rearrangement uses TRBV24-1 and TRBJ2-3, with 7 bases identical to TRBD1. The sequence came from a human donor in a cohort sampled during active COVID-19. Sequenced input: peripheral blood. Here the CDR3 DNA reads TGTGCCACCAGTGATTCCCCTTGGACAGGTAGCACAGATACGCAGTATTTT. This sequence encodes CATSDSPWTGSTDTQYF.